A selection of T cell receptor beta chains follows, all from one sample in a study of response to subunit inactivated influenza vaccine. TCRdb independently ran MiXCR on the RT-PCR reads; one entry per CDR3 protein. Among roughly 700,000 distinct CDR3 sequences listed, around 14% were seen once. Here the sequenced sample was PBMCs from blood, taken 14 to 15 days before vaccination. The receptors here all came from a man aged 50-59 years who received an inactivated influenza vaccine. Each CDR3 is given with its conserved first and last residue. D genes are given only for firm matches. Clone size is given for some rows only: seen once, a few or many times, or a class if the clone is expanded.

J: TRBJ2-1; V: TRBV27; size: few; D: NA; length: 13; DNA: TGTGCCAGCGGAGCTGGGCGGTACAATGAGCAGTTCTTC; CDR3: CASGAGRYNEQFF
J: TRBJ2-7; V: TRBV6-1; size: few; D: NA; length: 15; DNA: TGTGCCACCCAGGGTCCAGGGGCGGGATTCCTGCGGCAGTACTTC; CDR3: CATQGPGAGFLRQYF
J: TRBJ2-5; V: TRBV7-2; size: few; D: NA; length: 13; DNA: TGTGCCAGCAGCTTAACTATAAAAGAGACCCAGTACTTC; CDR3: CASSLTIKETQYF
J: TRBJ1-1; V: TRBV12-3/TRBV12-4; size: NA; D: NA; length: 14; DNA: TGTGCCAGCAGTTTAGGGAGGGGCGTCACTGAAGCTTTCTTT; CDR3: CASSLGRGVTEAFF
J: TRBJ2-2; V: TRBV7-2; size: few; D: TRBD1; length: 16; DNA: TGTGCCAGCAGCACCCCGACAGGGATCCAAACCGGGGAGCTGTTTTTT; CDR3: CASSTPTGIQTGELFF
J: TRBJ1-2; V: TRBV7-9; size: many; D: NA; length: 14; DNA: TGTGCCAGCAGCTATTGGTCGGCCGCGGATGGCTACACCTTC; CDR3: CASSYWSAADGYTF
J: TRBJ2-3; V: TRBV6-2/TRBV6-3; size: NA; D: NA; length: 12; DNA: TGTGCCAGCAGTGACCGGGGTAATACGCAGTATTTT; CDR3: CASSDRGNTQYF
J: TRBJ2-5; V: TRBV28; size: NA; D: NA; length: 13; DNA: TGTGCCAGCAGTTCCGGGGACACGGGGACCCAGTACTTC; CDR3: CASSSGDTGTQYF
J: TRBJ2-3; V: TRBV5-4; size: NA; D: TRBD2; length: 15; DNA: TGTGCCAGCAGCGCCGGCGGCGGGAGGAAAGATACGCAGTATTTT; CDR3: CASSAGGGRKDTQYF
J: TRBJ1-4; V: TRBV29-1; size: NA; D: NA; length: 14; DNA: TGCAGCGTTGAAGGGACCCGGAGTGGTGAAAAACTGTTTTTT; CDR3: CSVEGTRSGEKLFF
J: TRBJ1-6; V: TRBV5-1; size: many; D: TRBD1; length: 14; DNA: TGCGCCAGCAGCTTTCTACAGGGGGATTCACCCCTCCACTTT; CDR3: CASSFLQGDSPLHF
J: TRBJ1-2; V: TRBV20-1; size: few; D: NA; length: 12; DNA: TGCAGTGCTAGGTGGAAAGGGCCTGGCTACACCTTC; CDR3: CSARWKGPGYTF
J: TRBJ2-3; V: TRBV29-1; size: NA; D: NA; length: 14; DNA: TGCAGCGTTGAAGATCTTTGGGGCCGACAGACGCAGTATTTT; CDR3: CSVEDLWGRQTQYF
J: TRBJ2-1; V: TRBV4-2; size: once; D: TRBD2; length: 17; DNA: TGTGCCAGCAGCCAAGTAATGGCGGGAGAATACTACAATGAGCAGTTCTTC; CDR3: CASSQVMAGEYYNEQFF
J: TRBJ1-1; V: TRBV7-8; size: few; D: NA; length: 13; DNA: TGTGCCAGCAGCTTAGCCGCAGTGACTGAAGCTTTCTTT; CDR3: CASSLAAVTEAFF
J: TRBJ1-1; V: TRBV5-1; size: few; D: NA; length: 16; DNA: TGCGCCAGCAGCTTGGAAGGTGCGTGGGGAAGTTCTGAAGCTTTCTTT; CDR3: CASSLEGAWGSSEAFF
J: TRBJ2-2; V: TRBV12-3/TRBV12-4; size: NA; D: NA; length: 15; DNA: TGTGCCAGCAGTTTATACGGGACGAACACCGGGGAGCTGTTTTTT; CDR3: CASSLYGTNTGELFF
J: TRBJ2-7; V: TRBV20-1; size: NA; D: TRBD1; length: 14; DNA: TGCAGTGCCCCGCCCGGGCCAGGGGGCTACGGGCAGTACTTC; CDR3: CSAPPGPGGYGQYF
J: TRBJ1-2; V: TRBV7-9; size: NA; D: NA; length: 13; DNA: TGTGCCAGCAGTGACAGGATAAACTATGGCTACACCTTC; CDR3: CASSDRINYGYTF
J: TRBJ1-1; V: TRBV10-3; size: NA; D: NA; length: 13; DNA: TGTGCCATCAGTGAGACAGCCCGCTGGGAAGCTTTCTTT; CDR3: CAISETARWEAFF
J: TRBJ2-4; V: TRBV28; size: NA; D: TRBD2; length: 15; DNA: TGTGCCAGCAGTTTTAGCGGGAGCGCCAAAAACATTCAGTACTTC; CDR3: CASSFSGSAKNIQYF
J: TRBJ1-1; V: TRBV4-2; size: few; D: NA; length: 16; DNA: TGTGCCAGCAGCCGGATCATGGCCCCCAAGGGGACTGAAGCTTTCTTT; CDR3: CASSRIMAPKGTEAFF
J: TRBJ2-7; V: TRBV10-3; size: NA; D: NA; length: 14; DNA: TGTGCCATCAGTGGTGTGCGGGATCCCTACGAGCAGTACTTC; CDR3: CAISGVRDPYEQYF
J: TRBJ2-1; V: TRBV27; size: NA; D: NA; length: 16; DNA: TGTGCCAGCAGTTCCTTAGCGGTAAGCTCCTACAATGAGCAGTTCTTC; CDR3: CASSSLAVSSYNEQFF
J: TRBJ1-6; V: TRBV7-9; size: few; D: NA; length: 14; DNA: TGTGCCAGCAGCTTTTCGGGGGATAATTCACCCCTCCACTTT; CDR3: CASSFSGDNSPLHF
J: TRBJ2-1; V: TRBV6-2/TRBV6-3; size: few; D: NA; length: 14; DNA: TGTGCCAGCAGTTTACTGGGAGTGGGCAATGAGCAGTTCTTC; CDR3: CASSLLGVGNEQFF
J: TRBJ1-5; V: TRBV27; size: many; D: TRBD1; length: 13; DNA: TGTGCCAGCAGTTTATTGGGGGACAGGGACCAGCATTTT; CDR3: CASSLLGDRDQHF
J: TRBJ2-7; V: TRBV18; size: few; D: TRBD2; length: 16; DNA: TGTGCCAGCTCCCCAGGGACTAGCGGGGGGTATGGCGAGCAGTACTTC; CDR3: CASSPGTSGGYGEQYF
J: TRBJ1-4; V: TRBV6-5; size: few; D: NA; length: 16; DNA: TGTGCCAGCAGTTACGTTGGGAATACTATTAATGAAAAACTGTTTTTT; CDR3: CASSYVGNTINEKLFF
J: TRBJ2-7; V: TRBV6-1; size: few; D: NA; length: 14; DNA: TGTGCCAGCACCCGACAGGTCCCCTCCTACGAGCAGTACTTC; CDR3: CASTRQVPSYEQYF
J: TRBJ1-6; V: TRBV3-1; size: NA; D: NA; length: 14; DNA: TGTGCCAGCAGCGAAGTGGGTTATAATTCACCCCTCCACTTT; CDR3: CASSEVGYNSPLHF
J: TRBJ1-2; V: TRBV12-3/TRBV12-4; size: NA; D: TRBD1; length: 12; DNA: TGTGCCAGCCGGGGACAGAGCTATGGCTACACCTTC; CDR3: CASRGQSYGYTF